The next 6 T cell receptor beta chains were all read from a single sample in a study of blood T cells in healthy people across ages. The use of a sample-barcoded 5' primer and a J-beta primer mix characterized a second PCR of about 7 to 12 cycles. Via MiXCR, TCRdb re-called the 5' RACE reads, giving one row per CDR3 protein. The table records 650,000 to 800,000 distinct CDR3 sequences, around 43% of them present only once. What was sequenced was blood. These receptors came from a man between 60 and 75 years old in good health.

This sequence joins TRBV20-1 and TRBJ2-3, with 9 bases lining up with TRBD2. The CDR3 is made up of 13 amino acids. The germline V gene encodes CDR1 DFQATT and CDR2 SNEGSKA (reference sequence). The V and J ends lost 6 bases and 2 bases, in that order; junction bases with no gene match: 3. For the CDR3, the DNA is TGCAGTGCCAGACTAGCGGTCACAGATACGCAGTATTTT. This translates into CSARLAVTDTQYF.

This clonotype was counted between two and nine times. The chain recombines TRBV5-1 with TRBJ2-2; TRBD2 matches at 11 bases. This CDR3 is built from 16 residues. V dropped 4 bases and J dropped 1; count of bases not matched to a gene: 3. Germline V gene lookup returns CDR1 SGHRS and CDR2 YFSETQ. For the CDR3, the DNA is TGCGCCAGCAGCATTACTAGCGGGGGGAACACCGGGGAGCTGTTTTTT. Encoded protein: CASSITSGGNTGELFF.

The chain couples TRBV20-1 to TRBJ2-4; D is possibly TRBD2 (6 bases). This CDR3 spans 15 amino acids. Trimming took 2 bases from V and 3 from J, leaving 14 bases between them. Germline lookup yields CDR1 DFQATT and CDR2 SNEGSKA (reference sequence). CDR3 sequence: CSARRGVEGKNIQYF. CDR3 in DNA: TGCAGTGCTAGACGAGGGGTGGAGGGCAAAAACATTCAGTACTTC.

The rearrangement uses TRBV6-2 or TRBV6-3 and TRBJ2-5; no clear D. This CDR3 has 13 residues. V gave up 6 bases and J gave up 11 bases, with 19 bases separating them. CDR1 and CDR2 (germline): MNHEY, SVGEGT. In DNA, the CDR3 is TGTGCCAGCAGCCGGCGCTGGGCGGATGAGCAGTACTTC. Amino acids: CASSRRWADEQYF.

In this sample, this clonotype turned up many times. The CDR3 loop reads CASSQVETGSIQYF. Written as DNA, the CDR3 is TGCGCCAGCAGCCAAGTCGAGACAGGGAGTATTCAGTACTTC. The chain employs TRBV4-3 and TRBJ2-4; 7 nucleotides match TRBD1. The CDR3 has 14 residues. The trim removed 1 base at V and 10 bases at J, leaving 7 bases unmatched. CDR1 is LGHNA, CDR2 YSLEER, per germline.

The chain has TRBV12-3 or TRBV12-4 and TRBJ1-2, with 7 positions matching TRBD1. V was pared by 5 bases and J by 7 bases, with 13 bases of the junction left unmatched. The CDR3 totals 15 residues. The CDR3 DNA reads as TGTGCCAGCAGTGCGCGGGACAGCCCGCGGGGTGGCTACACCTTC. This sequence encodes CASSARDSPRGGYTF.